This entry lists 30 T cell receptor beta chains sequenced from one sample in a study of T cell clonotyping in hematopoietic cell transplantation. Time point meaning: recipient sample about 28 days before transplant, after cytoreduction. Clones were sequenced by immunoSEQ multiplex PCR, and TCRdb holds only the in-frame ones, with some missing. The sample contains over 15,000 clones, roughly 80% of which appear only once. The source material was peripheral blood mononuclear cells, sampled before stem cell transplant. The receptor set was obtained from a man aged 55 to 70 with acute myeloid leukemia. Some clones in this sample may be carry-over from other donors' samples.

This clone is a singleton in its sample. The chain carries TRBV14 and TRBJ2-3; 8 bases are a match to TRBD1. V shed 6 bases and J 2 bases; nucleotides not matched to a gene: 4. This CDR3 has 14 residues. Germline assignment: CDR1 SGHDN and CDR2 FVKESK. The CDR3 is CASRRTGFTDTQYF. The CDR3 DNA sequence: TGTGCCAGCAGGAGGACAGGGTTCACAGATACGCAGTATTTT.

The sample holds one count of this clone. The chain joins TRBV30 to TRBJ2-5; 7 positions match TRBD1. With the DNA end fitting TRBJ2-7 better, the J assignment may be wrong. This CDR3 spans 13 amino acids. Germline lookup yields CDR1 GTSNPN and CDR2 SVGIG (reference sequence). CDR3 in DNA: TGTGCCTGGAACCGGGACAGCTCCTACGAGCAGTACTTC. It is translated as CAWNRDSSYEQYF.

The chain combines TRBV11-3 with TRBJ1-6; unclear D gene. This CDR3 is 15 amino acids long. Germline-derived CDR1 and CDR2 are SGHNT and YENEEA. The V end lost 3 bases, the J end lost 0 bases, and 6 bases lay between the germline ends. This CDR3 reads CASSFGSSYNSPLHF. Here the CDR3 DNA reads TGTGCCAGCAGCTTCGGGAGCTCCTATAATTCACCCCTCCACTTT.

The chain combines TRBV6-5 with TRBJ2-7; TRBD1 might be the D (6 bases). Deletions cut 8 bases from V and 3 bases from J, with 14 bases between. Germline V gene lookup returns CDR1 MNHEY and CDR2 SVGAGI. The CDR3 runs to 13 residues. CDR3 in amino acids: CASSGHQRYEQYF. DNA for the CDR3: TGTGCCAGCTCGGGACACCAACGCTACGAGCAGTACTTC.

The chain joins TRBV6-6 to TRBJ1-1, with 7 positions matching TRBD1. The CDR3 totals 16 residues. Germline V CDR1 and CDR2: MNHNY, SVGAGI (reference sequence). Trimming removed 6 bases from V and 1 base from J; junction bases left unmatched: 11. The CDR3 sequence is CASSPPTRGSNTEAFF. In DNA form, the CDR3 reads TGTGCCAGCAGCCCACCCACCAGGGGGTCGAACACTGAAGCTTTCTTT.

The CDR3 reads CAISLDDRGGNTEAFF. The CDR3 DNA reads TGTGCCATCAGTTTAGACGACAGGGGAGGGAACACTGAAGCTTTCTTT. The chain employs TRBV10-3 and TRBJ1-1; TRBD1 aligns across 8 bases. Losses at the gene ends were 5 bases for V and 1 base for J; bases not matched to a gene: 9. Germline CDR1 ENHRY, CDR2 SYGVKD. The CDR3 consists of 16 residues.

The J gene is TRBJ1-2, the V gene TRBV9; TRBD1 aligns across 8 bases. Losses at the gene ends were 3 bases for V and 8 bases for J; bases not matched to a gene: 9. Per the germline V gene, CDR1 is SGDLS and CDR2 is YYNGEE. This CDR3 contains 14 residues. The CDR3 spells CASSGGSTGAGYTF. As DNA, the CDR3 is TGTGCCAGCAGCGGAGGATCGACAGGGGCCGGCTACACCTTC.

The chain joins TRBV6-1 to TRBJ1-1; D remains ambiguous. The CDR3 is made up of 14 amino acids. V lost 7 bases, J lost 4 bases, and 16 bases lay in between. Germline V gives CDR1 MNHNS, CDR2 SASEGT. CDR3 residues: CASKIGGGGTEAFF. CDR3 nucleotides: TGTGCCAGCAAGATCGGTGGAGGAGGCACTGAAGCTTTCTTT.

The V gene is TRBV7-9, the J gene TRBJ2-3; TRBD1 might be the D (5 bases). The CDR3 sequence is 14 residues long. Germline V gene lookup returns CDR1 SEHNR and CDR2 FQNEAQ (reference sequence). V lost 1 base and J 2 bases, leaving 7 bases between the germline ends. CDR3 loop: CASSLGRATDTQYF. CDR3 sequence (DNA): TGTGCCAGCAGCTTAGGCAGGGCCACAGATACGCAGTATTTT.

Comments on this clone: A much larger clone differs by one base, so this may be a read error. At the DNA level, this CDR3 is encoded by other sequences in the same sample as well. This CDR3 reads CASSEGGGAGDTQYF. The CDR3, as DNA: TGTGCCAGCAGTGAAGGCGGGGGGGCCGGCGATACGCAGTATTTT. The chain combines TRBV6-4 with TRBJ2-3, with TRBD2 matching 9 bases. Germline CDR1 is MRHNA and CDR2 is SNTAGT. V was clipped by 3 bases and J by 6 bases; unmatched bases: 7. CDR3 length: 15 residues.

The CDR3 reads CASGQGDSGANVLTF. In DNA form, the CDR3 reads TGCGCCAGCGGCCAGGGGGACTCTGGGGCCAACGTCCTGACTTTC. The V call is TRBV10-1, the J call TRBJ2-6, with 7 bases aligning to TRBD1. The trim removed 8 bases at V and 0 bases at J, leaving 4 bases unmatched. Germline CDR1 reads WNHNN; CDR2 reads SYGVQD (reference sequence). This CDR3 is 15 amino acids long.

The rearrangement joins TRBV30 to TRBJ1-5, with D uncertain. Per the germline V gene, CDR1 is GTSNPN and CDR2 is SVGIG (reference sequence). The V and J ends lost 1 base and 4 bases respectively, with 8 bases between them. This CDR3 is built from 13 residues. The CDR3 sequence: CAWSDQYNQPQHF. In nucleotides, the CDR3 is TGTGCCTGGAGTGACCAGTATAATCAGCCCCAGCATTTT.

This clone came up a few times. V and J are TRBV6-1 and TRBJ2-5, with D possibly matching TRBD1 (5 bases). Germline assignment: CDR1 MNHNS and CDR2 SASEGT. The CDR3 sequence is 15 residues long. The ends were cut back, 4 bases at V and 0 bases at J, with 12 bases in the middle. CDR3 region: CASSVMGRNQETQYF. The CDR3 DNA sequence: TGTGCCAGCAGTGTAATGGGGCGGAACCAAGAGACCCAGTACTTC.

This clone appeared a few times. The chain links TRBV14 to TRBJ1-6, with D unresolved. V lost 5 bases and J 9 bases, leaving 11 bases between the germline ends. CDR1 SGHDN and CDR2 FVKESK come from the germline V gene. The CDR3 runs to 13 residues. The CDR3 sequence is CASSSTHGSPLHF. CDR3 nucleotides: TGTGCCAGCAGCTCAACCCACGGTTCACCCCTCCACTTT. Drawing the rest from reference TRBV14 and TRBJ1-6, the complete variable domain is EAGVTQFPSHSVIEKGQTVTLRCDPISGHDNLYWYRRVMGKEIKFLLHFVKESKQDESGMPNNRFLAERTGGTYSTLKVQPAELEDSGVYFCASSSTHGSPLHFGNGTRLTVT.

The rearrangement joins TRBV2 to TRBJ2-3; the match to TRBD2 covers 7 bases. Germline V CDR1 and CDR2: SNHLY, FYNNEI. V shed 3 bases, J shed 2 bases, and the junction held 5 bases outside the gene matches. CDR3 length equals 15 residues. The CDR3 DNA is TGTGCCAGCAGTGAGGGGGGGTTCGACACAGATACGCAGTATTTT. Protein product: CASSEGGFDTDTQYF.

The chain uses TRBV5-1 and TRBJ2-7; 11 bases align to TRBD2. Unmatched junction bases numbered 3, after V lost 0 bases and J lost 1 base. CDR1 is SGHRS and CDR2 is YFSETQ in the germline V gene. The CDR3 loop spans 16 amino acids. Here the CDR3 reads CASSLGPSGGSYEQYF. CDR3 nucleotide sequence: TGCGCCAGCAGCTTGGGGCCTAGCGGGGGGTCCTACGAGCAGTACTTC.

The rearrangement joins TRBV5-6 to TRBJ1-5; D is perhaps TRBD1 (6 bases). Germline V lookup: CDR1 SGHDT, CDR2 YYEEEE. V lost 0 bases and J 6 bases, leaving 7 bases between the germline ends. The CDR3 consists of 13 residues. This CDR3 is CASSLDRVQPQHF. CDR3 nucleotide sequence: TGTGCCAGCAGCTTGGACAGGGTTCAGCCCCAGCATTTT.

The rearrangement uses TRBV7-3 and TRBJ2-1, with a weak D call TRBD2 (6 bases). The germline V and J ends were trimmed by 0 bases and 0 bases, with 9 bases remaining between them. In germline, CDR1 is SGHTA, CDR2 FQGTGA. This CDR3 spans 16 amino acids. The CDR3 reads CASSLTGGVSYNEQFF. The CDR3 region has the DNA TGTGCCAGCAGCTTAACCGGCGGGGTCTCCTACAATGAGCAGTTCTTC.

The CDR3 reads CASRGRDSYEQYF. CDR3 bases: TGTGCCAGCAGGGGCAGAGACTCCTACGAGCAGTACTTC. V gene TRBV6-6 combines with J gene TRBJ2-7, with D hard to call. Germline CDR1 MNHNY, CDR2 SVGAGI (reference sequence). V dropped 6 bases and J dropped 0 bases, with 9 bases sitting between them. CDR3 size: 13 residues.

The chain has TRBV13 and TRBJ1-2; no clear D. The germline CDR1 and CDR2 sequences are PRHDT and FYEKMQ (reference sequence). This CDR3 region has 11 residues. Deletions cut 5 bases from V and 8 bases from J, with 9 bases between. CDR3 loop: CASSLVGGYTF. Here the CDR3 DNA reads TGTGCCAGCAGCCTGGTAGGGGGCTACACCTTC.

This clone was detected once. The chain recombines TRBV5-1 with TRBJ1-1; 9 bases are shared with TRBD1. J gave up 5 bases and V 0 bases, and 8 bases lay outside the gene matches. CDR1 and CDR2 (germline): SGHRS, YFSETQ. CDR3 size: 16 residues. The CDR3 region has the DNA TGCGCCAGCAGCTTGGCGGGACAGGGTCTGGGGACTGAAGCTTTCTTT. Amino acids: CASSLAGQGLGTEAFF.

This clone has only a few counts. V and J are TRBV9 and TRBJ2-5; D perhaps matches TRBD2 (7 bases). V dropped 4 bases and J dropped 5 bases, with 18 bases sitting between them. The germline V gene has CDR1 SGDLS and CDR2 YYNGEE. The CDR3 is 15 residues long. The CDR3 sequence: CASSPEAGAYETQYF. CDR3 coding DNA: TGTGCCAGCAGCCCCGAGGCGGGGGCCTATGAGACCCAGTACTTC.

This chain links TRBV30 with TRBJ2-3; D uncertain. Germline CDR1 is GTSNPN and CDR2 is SVGIG (reference sequence). The CDR3 extends over 11 amino acids. V lost 2 bases to trimming and J lost 6 bases, with 6 bases between them. As DNA, the CDR3 is TGTGCCTGGAGTTCGCTGGATACGCAGTATTTT. Translated: CAWSSLDTQYF.

This clone was seen a handful of times. The chain combines TRBV7-9 with TRBJ1-5, with D perhaps TRBD1 (5 bases). The CDR3 runs 13 residues. CDR1 is SEHNR, CDR2 FQNEAQ, per germline (reference sequence). Trimming took 7 bases from V and 4 from J, leaving 11 bases between them. CDR3 DNA: TGTGCCAGCACCTCCGGGGGGAATCAGCCCCAGCATTTT. It translates to CASTSGGNQPQHF.

This clone came up a few times. The rearrangement joins TRBV2 to TRBJ2-1; 13 nucleotides agree with TRBD2. Looked up from germline, CDR1 is SNHLY and CDR2 is FYNNEI. V lost 6 bases and J lost 6; bases outside the gene matches: 5. The CDR3 contains 15 residues. The CDR3 DNA reads TGTGCCAGCAGATGGGGACTAGCGGGGAGCAATGAGCAGTTCTTC. The encoded protein is CASRWGLAGSNEQFF.

The rearrangement links TRBV30 to TRBJ1-3; 7 positions agree with TRBD1. This CDR3 region has 14 residues. Trimming removed 4 bases from V and 0 bases from J; junction bases left unmatched: 3. Germline loops: CDR1 GTSNPN, CDR2 SVGIG (reference sequence). The CDR3 nucleotides read TGTGCCTGGATCAGGGGGAGCTCTGGAAACACCATATATTTT. As protein: CAWIRGSSGNTIYF.

The chain has TRBV5-1 and TRBJ1-4; TRBD1 matches 11 bases. The trim removed 4 bases at V and 3 bases at J, leaving 5 bases unmatched. The CDR3 has 16 residues. In germline, CDR1 is SGHRS, CDR2 YFSETQ. The CDR3 spells CASSMDRGPPNEKLFF. Written as DNA, the CDR3 is TGCGCCAGCAGCATGGACAGGGGGCCACCTAATGAAAAACTGTTTTTT.

The rearrangement joins TRBV5-1 to TRBJ2-3, with unresolved D. V lost 0 bases and J 0 bases, leaving 11 bases between the germline ends. This CDR3 has 16 amino acids. Looked up from germline, CDR1 is SGHRS and CDR2 is YFSETQ. CDR3 sequence (DNA): TGCGCCAGCAGCTTGGGGGGAAACCCTAGCACAGATACGCAGTATTTT. It translates to CASSLGGNPSTDTQYF.

This clone was picked up a small number of times. The chain has TRBV29-1 and TRBJ1-2; 7 nucleotides align to TRBD1. The V segment lost 4 bases and the J segment 6 bases; nucleotides outside the gene matches: 8. The CDR3 consists of 13 residues. CDR1 and CDR2 from the germline V gene are SQVTM and ANQGSEA. This CDR3 is CSVVTSGGHGYTF. For the CDR3, the DNA is TGCAGCGTTGTAACCTCAGGGGGGCATGGCTACACCTTC.

In this sample, this clone turned up once. This chain joins TRBV7-6 and TRBJ2-7; TRBD1 matches at 7 bases. The CDR3 spans 15 residues. Per germline, CDR1 SGHVS and CDR2 FNYEAQ. V lost 5 bases, J lost 1 base, and 8 bases stayed unmatched. The CDR3 sequence is CASSPETGSSYEQYF. CDR3 sequence (DNA): TGTGCCAGCAGCCCGGAGACAGGGTCGTCCTACGAGCAGTACTTC.